Each of the 25 T cell receptor beta chains below was sequenced from the same sample in a study of cytomegalovirus exposure and HLA in healthy donors. The PCR contained 60 Vbeta and 13 Jbeta primers. Sequencing was performed with immunoSEQ multiplex PCR; in TCRdb, only in-frame clones are kept and a portion is missing. This sample's table has tens of thousands of clones. The sample taken for sequencing was PBMCs. The receptors were gathered from a man in his forties or fifties in good health and CMV-seronegative.

The chain is built from TRBV6-5 and TRBJ1-6; D is unclear. Trimming took off 5 bases at V and 0 bases at J, with 5 bases between the two ends. CDR1 and CDR2 (germline): MNHEY, SVGAGI. This CDR3 is 14 amino acids long. CDR3 coding DNA: TGTGCCAGCAGTATAAACTCCTATAATTCACCCCTCCACTTT. It translates to CASSINSYNSPLHF.

V gene TRBV2 combines with J gene TRBJ1-1; TRBD1 agrees at 9 bases. The V and J ends lost 5 bases and 5 bases, in that order; junction bases with no gene match: 6. The germline V gene encodes CDR1 SNHLY and CDR2 FYNNEI. The CDR3 is 14 amino acids. The CDR3 loop reads CASSYAGTGTEAFF. The DNA of the CDR3 is TGTGCCAGCAGTTACGCCGGGACAGGGACTGAAGCTTTCTTT.

This rearrangement joins TRBV9 to TRBJ2-1, with unresolved D. V dropped 0 bases and J dropped 4 bases, with 5 bases sitting between them. Germline-derived CDR1 and CDR2 are SGDLS and YYNGEE. The CDR3 covers 13 residues. CDR3 residues: CASSVDSYNEQFF. The CDR3 DNA sequence: TGTGCCAGCAGCGTAGACAGTTACAATGAGCAGTTCTTC. The variable domain in full, completed from reference TRBV9 and TRBJ2-1, reads DSGVTQTPKHLITATGQRVTLRCSPRSGDLSVYWYQQSLDQGLQFLIQYYNGEERAKGNILERFSAQQFPDLHSELNLSSLELGDSALYFCASSVDSYNEQFFGPGTRLTVL.

The V gene is TRBV5-4, the J gene TRBJ1-6; D is unresolved. V shed 3 bases and J shed 8 bases, with 15 bases lying between them. CDR3 length equals 15 residues. Germline V gives CDR1 SGHNT, CDR2 YYREEE (reference sequence). The DNA of the CDR3 is TGTGCCAGCAGCTCCACTACAACGAACTATTCACCCCTCCACTTT. This codes for CASSSTTTNYSPLHF.

The rearrangement links TRBV9 to TRBJ2-3, with a possible D match to TRBD2 (7 bases). Germline V lookup: CDR1 SGDLS, CDR2 YYNGEE. V shed 4 bases and J shed 3 bases, with 15 bases lying between them. The CDR3 covers 15 residues. The CDR3 here is CASSPWGGPTDTQYF. As DNA, the CDR3 is TGTGCCAGCAGCCCATGGGGGGGGCCGACAGATACGCAGTATTTT.

The rearrangement links TRBV9 to TRBJ2-7; no firm D call. This CDR3 comprises 14 residues. V lost 2 bases, J lost 2 bases, and 11 bases lay in between. Germline V gene data show CDR1 as SGDLS and CDR2 as YYNGEE. The CDR3: CASSVSLSTYEQYF. The DNA for the CDR3 is TGTGCCAGCAGCGTTAGCCTCAGCACCTACGAGCAGTACTTC.

The genes are TRBV5-1 and TRBJ1-4; D unclear. Germline V gives CDR1 SGHRS, CDR2 YFSETQ. Trimming took 4 bases from V and 3 from J, leaving 7 bases between them. The CDR3 contains 13 residues. CDR3 in amino acids: CASSPTANEKLFF. The CDR3 DNA sequence: TGCGCCAGCAGCCCAACAGCTAATGAAAAACTGTTTTTT.

Comments on this clone: Other nucleotide sequences in the sample specify the same CDR3. J is TRBJ1-6 and V is TRBV5-1; D unresolved. The V gene lost 1 base and the J gene lost 7 bases, with 6 bases spanning the gap. This CDR3 contains 13 residues. Germline CDR1 reads SGHRS; CDR2 reads YFSETQ. The CDR3 loop reads CASSLLSNSPLHF. Written as DNA, the CDR3 is TGCGCCAGCAGCTTGCTTAGCAATTCACCCCTCCACTTT.

This chain uses TRBV9 with TRBJ1-2; 8 bases map to TRBD1. V lost 0 bases to trimming and J lost 3 bases; unmatched junction nucleotides: 4. Germline V gene lookup returns CDR1 SGDLS and CDR2 YYNGEE. The CDR3 runs 15 residues. The CDR3 DNA reads TGTGCCAGCAGCGTAGAAGCAGGGGGCGACTATGGCTACACCTTC. Residues: CASSVEAGGDYGYTF. Full variable domain (missing parts from reference TRBV9 and TRBJ1-2): DSGVTQTPKHLITATGQRVTLRCSPRSGDLSVYWYQQSLDQGLQFLIQYYNGEERAKGNILERFSAQQFPDLHSELNLSSLELGDSALYFCASSVEAGGDYGYTFGSGTRLTVV.

The chain is built from TRBV6-5 and TRBJ2-7; D call uncertain. The CDR3 has 15 residues. Looked up from germline, CDR1 is MNHEY and CDR2 is SVGAGI. The V end was cut by 2 bases, the J end by 0 bases, with 11 bases between. In nucleotides, the CDR3 is TGTGCCAGCAGTTACGGGCCGGAAAGCTCCTACGAGCAGTACTTC. Its translation: CASSYGPESSYEQYF.

The chain employs TRBV18 and TRBJ1-2, with D maybe TRBD1 (6 bases). V was pared by 3 bases and J by 2 bases, with 10 bases between. From germline, CDR1 is KGHSH and CDR2 LQKENI. The CDR3 covers 14 residues. This CDR3 is CASSPSGTNYGYTF. The CDR3 DNA reads TGTGCCAGCTCACCTTCAGGGACAAACTATGGCTACACCTTC.

The chain links TRBV6-1 to TRBJ1-2; D may be TRBD1 (6 bases). This CDR3 spans 11 amino acids. Trimming shortened V by 6 bases and J by 5 bases, and 7 bases separated the two germline ends. Looked up from germline, CDR1 is MNHNS and CDR2 is SASEGT. The CDR3 DNA sequence: TGTGCCAGCAGACAGGGATATGGCTACACCTTC. Its translation is CASRQGYGYTF.

V and J are TRBV4-1 and TRBJ2-3; 10 nucleotides align to TRBD2. This CDR3 has 14 amino acids. The J segment lost 4 bases and the V segment lost 8 bases, leaving 6 bases of the junction unmatched. CDR1 and CDR2 (germline): MGHRA, YSYEKL. The CDR3, as DNA: TGCGCCAGCGCCCCTAGCGGGGGATCAGATACGCAGTATTTT. As protein: CASAPSGGSDTQYF.

The rearrangement links TRBV18 to TRBJ2-7; no clear D. CDR1 and CDR2 from the germline V gene are KGHSH and LQKENI. This CDR3 spans 13 amino acids. V was cut by 6 bases and J by 5 bases, with 14 bases left in between. This chain's CDR3 is CASSPPGLNEQYF. The DNA of the CDR3 is TGTGCCAGCTCGCCCCCGGGTCTGAACGAGCAGTACTTC.

This chain uses TRBV4-2 with TRBJ2-7; possibly TRBD2 for D (6 bases). In germline, CDR1 is LGHNA, CDR2 YNFKEQ. CDR3 length: 15 residues. V dropped 1 base and J dropped 2 bases, with 12 bases sitting between them. The CDR3 nucleotides are TGTGCCAGCAGCCAAGGGGCCGGACTACCCTACGAGCAGTACTTC. Its translation: CASSQGAGLPYEQYF.

The chain uses TRBV19 and TRBJ2-2, with 12 bases fitting TRBD1. Germline V gives CDR1 LNHDA, CDR2 SQIVND (reference sequence). This CDR3 has 16 residues. With 5 bases clipped from V and 3 bases from J, the junction kept 4 bases outside the gene matches. The CDR3 DNA is TGTGCCAGTAGTCCCGGGACAGGGGGCGACACCGGGGAGCTGTTTTTT. This codes for CASSPGTGGDTGELFF.

The chain is built from TRBV28 and TRBJ1-4; possible D gene TRBD1, 6 bases. Germline V CDR1 and CDR2: MDHEN, SYDVKM. The CDR3 consists of 14 residues. With 5 bases removed from V and 5 bases from J, the gap between germline ends came to 12 bases. CDR3 in amino acids: CASSGRGTNEKLFF. CDR3 nucleotide sequence: TGTGCCAGCAGTGGGAGGGGGACAAATGAAAAACTGTTTTTT.

The CDR3 DNA is TGTGCCAGCAGCCAACCTGCCGACAGGGGGTTTCTCTCTTCGTTAGGCGAGCAGTACTTC. This translates into CASSQPADRGFLSSLGEQYF. The rearrangement links TRBV4-2 to TRBJ2-7, with 9 bases that match TRBD1. This CDR3 comprises 20 residues. CDR1 is LGHNA and CDR2 is YNFKEQ in the germline V gene. V trimming: 2 bases; J trimming: 6 bases; junction bases outside the gene matches: 23.

V is TRBV9 and J is TRBJ2-5; no reliable D call. The J call is uncertain, as TRBJ2-7 better fits the DNA end. This CDR3 has 14 amino acids. The V gene's germline CDR1 is SGDLS and CDR2 YYNGEE. The CDR3 DNA is TGTGCCAGCAGCGTAGCCCTCTATACCTACGAGCAGTACTTC. Its translation is CASSVALYTYEQYF.

The V call is TRBV29-1, the J call TRBJ1-2; D unclear. V lost 3 bases, J lost 8 bases, and 25 bases lay in between. Germline CDR1 and CDR2: SQVTM and ANQGSEA. The CDR3 has 16 amino acids. The CDR3 reads CSVDVEEGWISRGYTF. DNA of the CDR3: TGCAGCGTTGATGTTGAGGAGGGCTGGATTTCGAGGGGCTACACCTTC.

This chain connects TRBV6-6 to TRBJ1-6; the D gene is possibly TRBD1 (5 bases). Germline CDR1 MNHNY, CDR2 SVGAGI (reference sequence). Trimming cost V 6 bases and J 3 bases, with 15 bases left between them. This CDR3 contains 16 residues. CDR3: CASSRTDRRYNSPLHF. CDR3 in DNA: TGTGCCAGCAGCCGTACTGACAGACGCTATAATTCACCCCTCCACTTT.

This rearrangement joins TRBV9 to TRBJ1-1, with 9 bases identical to TRBD1. The length of the CDR3 is 17 residues. Trimming removed 3 bases from V and 3 bases from J; junction bases left unmatched: 12. In germline, CDR1 is SGDLS, CDR2 YYNGEE. CDR3: CASSAFPGTGLDTEAFF. CDR3 coding DNA: TGTGCCAGCAGCGCCTTTCCCGGGACAGGGCTGGACACTGAAGCTTTCTTT.

The chain has TRBV5-1 and TRBJ2-5; 8 nucleotides line up with TRBD1. Germline trimming cut 2 bases from V and 4 bases from J; bases unmatched to any gene: 7. Germline CDR1 reads SGHRS; CDR2 reads YFSETQ. CDR3 length equals 15 residues. DNA of the CDR3: TGCGCCAGCAGCTTAGGACAGGGAGGTGGAGAGACCCAGTACTTC. Translation gives CASSLGQGGGETQYF.

The J gene is TRBJ2-2, the V gene TRBV7-9, with 8 bases aligning to TRBD1. Germline CDR1 is SEHNR and CDR2 is FQNEAQ (reference sequence). With V trimmed by 4 bases and J by 2 bases, 6 bases remained unmatched. The CDR3 consists of 16 residues. The CDR3 is CASSSGQGPNTGELFF. The CDR3 bases are TGTGCCAGCAGCTCTGGACAGGGCCCCAACACCGGGGAGCTGTTTTTT.

The chain recombines TRBV10-3 with TRBJ1-1; D is perhaps TRBD1 (6 bases). The V gene lost 8 bases and the J gene lost 1 base, with 11 bases spanning the gap. The germline V gene encodes CDR1 ENHRY and CDR2 SYGVKD. This CDR3 comprises 13 residues. The CDR3 region is CAIGGGQNTEAFF. The DNA for the CDR3 is TGTGCCATCGGGGGGGGCCAGAACACTGAAGCTTTCTTT.